The 27 T cell receptor beta chains listed next were all sequenced from one sample in a study of control samples from healthy donors and cancer patients (dated by TCRdb to 2020 to 2022). Libraries were constructed by the immunoSEQ multiplex PCR assay. TCRdb holds this immuneACCESS table with in-frame rearrangements only. Some clones are missing; in checked studies, unresolved V genes explain under half, and the rest has no known cause. Present in this sample are about 110,000 clones, 82% of which were seen just once. The ten largest clones represent 5% to 8.5% of the sample. The sequencing sample was made of blood. The source is a man aged 18 to 30 in good health.

The rearrangement uses TRBV7-6 and TRBJ1-3, with a weak D call TRBD1 (5 bases). With 6 bases removed from V and 3 bases from J, the gap between germline ends came to 12 bases. Germline V gene lookup returns CDR1 SGHVS and CDR2 FNYEAQ. The length of the CDR3 is 14 residues. CDR3 sequence reads: CASSRGVNGNTIYF. The CDR3 nucleotides read TGTGCCAGCAGTCGAGGGGTTAATGGAAACACCATATATTTT.

This rearrangement joins TRBV5-6 to TRBJ1-2, with D unresolved. V was clipped by 0 bases and J by 2 bases, with 5 bases between them. In germline, CDR1 is SGHDT, CDR2 YYEEEE. CDR3 length: 13 residues. The CDR3 reads CASSLEQNYGYTF. For the CDR3, the DNA is TGTGCCAGCAGCTTGGAACAGAACTATGGCTACACCTTC.

Only a few counts were recorded for this clone. V gene TRBV4-3 combines with J gene TRBJ2-1, with a weak D call TRBD2 (5 bases). Between the trimmed V and J ends, which lost 0 bases and 10 bases, there was a span of 22 bases. The length of the CDR3 is 17 residues. CDR1 and CDR2 (germline): LGHNA, YSLEER. DNA for the CDR3: TGCGCCAGCAGCCAAGATCAGGACTCTCTCCGGGTATGGGAGCAGTTCTTC. It translates to CASSQDQDSLRVWEQFF.

The chain links TRBV2 to TRBJ2-6; D ambiguous. Germline CDR1 reads SNHLY; CDR2 reads FYNNEI. Trimming pared 4 bases from V and 1 base from J, leaving 11 bases between. This CDR3 region has 16 residues. CDR3 amino acids: CASSVLRLSGANVLTF. CDR3 DNA sequence: TGTGCCAGCAGTGTTTTACGACTGTCTGGGGCCAACGTCCTGACTTTC.

This sequence joins TRBV7-9 and TRBJ1-4; TRBD1 matches at 9 bases. This CDR3 spans 13 amino acids. The V and J ends lost 5 bases and 8 bases, in that order; junction bases with no gene match: 3. Germline V gene data show CDR1 as SEHNR and CDR2 as FQNEAQ (reference sequence). DNA of the CDR3: TGTGCCAGCAGCGGGACAGGGTTGGAAAAACTGTTTTTT. Its protein product is CASSGTGLEKLFF.

The rearrangement joins TRBV6-2 or TRBV6-3 to TRBJ2-7; D might be TRBD1 (6 bases). The germline V gene has CDR1 MNHEY and CDR2 SVGEGT. The CDR3 consists of 16 residues. Trimming shortened V by 5 bases and J by 2 bases, and 19 bases separated the two germline ends. As DNA, the CDR3 is TGTGCCAGCAGTCCAACTACCAGGGGCCCACCCTACGAGCAGTACTTC. Amino acids: CASSPTTRGPPYEQYF.

V is TRBV5-4 and J is TRBJ2-5; TRBD2 matches 8 bases. CDR1 is SGHNT and CDR2 is YYREEE in the germline V gene (reference sequence). CDR3 length equals 15 residues. Losses at the gene ends were 4 bases for V and 6 bases for J; bases not matched to a gene: 11. The DNA for the CDR3 is TGTGCCAGCAGCGTGAGGGCGGGGGGCGTAAAGACCCAGTACTTC. It is translated as CASSVRAGGVKTQYF.

Written as DNA, the CDR3 is TGTGCCAGCAGTTACTCCGTAGGGGGCACGTACGAGCAGTACTTC. Its protein product is CASSYSVGGTYEQYF. The rearrangement links TRBV6-5 to TRBJ2-7, with 7 bases fitting TRBD1. The CDR3 is made up of 15 amino acids. CDR1 and CDR2 (germline): MNHEY, SVGAGI. V lost 0 bases to trimming and J lost 4 bases; unmatched junction nucleotides: 6.

This clone came up once. The CDR3, as DNA: TGTGCCAGCAGCCAAACCAGGGTTTCTGGAAACACCATATATTTT. Residues: CASSQTRVSGNTIYF. The J gene is TRBJ1-3, the V gene TRBV3-1 (or the pseudogene TRBV3-2), with D perhaps TRBD1 (5 bases). V shed 2 bases and J shed 1 base, with 9 bases lying between them. This CDR3 is 15 amino acids long. Germline V lookup: CDR1 LGHDT, CDR2 YNNKEL (reference sequence).

This clone turned up a few times. The chain uses TRBV25-1 and TRBJ2-7, with D unclear. CDR3 length: 14 residues. V lost 5 bases to trimming and J lost 2 bases, with 13 bases between them. The germline V gene encodes CDR1 MGHDK and CDR2 SYGVNS. The CDR3 region is CASSPRVPPYEQYF. The DNA for the CDR3 is TGTGCCAGCAGTCCACGTGTGCCGCCCTACGAGCAGTACTTC.

The chain carries TRBV11-2 and TRBJ2-5, with unresolved D. Germline values: CDR1 SGHAT, CDR2 FQNNGV. There are 13 residues in the CDR3. The V and J ends lost 3 bases and 5 bases respectively, with 10 bases between them. The CDR3: CASSFSAFETQYF. CDR3 DNA sequence: TGTGCCAGCAGCTTTTCGGCTTTCGAGACCCAGTACTTC.

V gene TRBV29-1 combines with J gene TRBJ1-1; 8 bases are a match to TRBD1. The germline V gene has CDR1 SQVTM and CDR2 ANQGSEA. After removal of 6 bases from V and 5 bases from J, the junction contained 11 bases not matched to a gene. This CDR3 has 14 amino acids. DNA for the CDR3: TGCAGCGTCAGGGGGGGGACAGGAGGAACTGAAGCTTTCTTT. It specifies CSVRGGTGGTEAFF.

This clone was seen a few times. V gene TRBV10-2 combines with J gene TRBJ2-4; 9 bases map to TRBD2. Germline CDR1 WSHSY, CDR2 SAAADI. The J segment lost 4 bases and the V segment lost 5 bases, leaving 3 bases of the junction unmatched. The CDR3 is made up of 14 amino acids. CDR3 coding DNA: TGCGCCAGCAGTAAGCGGGGGGATAAAAACATTCAGTACTTC. This translates into CASSKRGDKNIQYF.

V usage is TRBV7-9 and J usage is TRBJ2-7; 7 bases match TRBD1. The V segment lost 5 bases and the J segment 3 bases; nucleotides outside the gene matches: 1. Germline lookup yields CDR1 SEHNR and CDR2 FQNEAQ (reference sequence). This CDR3 is 12 amino acids long. In DNA form, the CDR3 reads TGTGCCAGCAGCAGACAGGGCTACGAGCAGTACTTC. Protein product: CASSRQGYEQYF.

The V gene is TRBV21-1, the J gene TRBJ1-1; the table's D call of TRBD1 was not tested on the DNA. TRBV21-1 is a documented pseudogene. This CDR3 has 15 residues. The CDR3 DNA sequence: TGTGCCAGCAGCAAATTGGGCAGAGAAAACACTGAAGCTTTCTTT. Encoded protein: CASSKLGRENTEAFF.

The V call is TRBV3-1 (or the pseudogene TRBV3-2), the J call TRBJ1-1; D is uncertain. Germline V lookup: CDR1 LGHDT, CDR2 YNNKEL (reference sequence). The CDR3 consists of 12 residues. V lost 5 bases, J lost 5 bases, and 9 bases lay in between. As DNA, the CDR3 is TGTGCCAGCAGCGTTAGCCGAACTGAAGCTTTCTTT. This encodes CASSVSRTEAFF.

This CDR3 reads CASSDSAGYYNEQFF. The CDR3 DNA reads as TGTGCCAGCAGTGACTCCGCGGGATACTACAATGAGCAGTTCTTC. The V and J genes are TRBV6-4 and TRBJ2-1, with D maybe TRBD2 (6 bases). The CDR3 sequence is 15 residues long. CDR1 is MRHNA, CDR2 SNTAGT, per germline. V was clipped by 0 bases and J by 3 bases, with 9 bases between them.

This chain links TRBV13 with TRBJ1-2; weak D call: TRBD1 (6 bases). CDR3 length: 13 residues. Germline V gene lookup returns CDR1 PRHDT and CDR2 FYEKMQ (reference sequence). The V end was cut by 4 bases, the J end by 4 bases, with 10 bases between. The CDR3 DNA follows: TGTGCCAGCAGCTCACAGGGTGTCTATGGCTACACCTTC. This translates into CASSSQGVYGYTF. Full variable domain (missing parts from reference TRBV13 and TRBJ1-2): AAGVIQSPRHLIKEKRETATLKCYPIPRHDTVYWYQQGPGQDPQFLISFYEKMQSDKGSIPDRFSAQQFSDYHSELNMSSLELGDSALYFCASSSQGVYGYTFGSGTRLTVV.

The V gene is TRBV24-1, the J gene TRBJ2-5; D ambiguous. In germline, CDR1 is KGHDR, CDR2 SFDVKD. This CDR3 contains 12 residues. V lost 1 base, J lost 4 bases, and 3 bases lay in between. This CDR3 reads CATSDFRETQYF. CDR3 nucleotide sequence: TGTGCCACCAGTGATTTTCGAGAGACCCAGTACTTC.

J is TRBJ2-2 and V is TRBV28; TRBD1 aligns across 8 bases. The germline V gene has CDR1 MDHEN and CDR2 SYDVKM. The CDR3 length is 14 residues. Trimming cost V 7 bases and J 8 bases; bases outside gene matches: 9. The chain's CDR3 is CASTLTGARGELFF. The CDR3 DNA sequence: TGTGCCAGCACCTTGACAGGGGCACGGGGGGAGCTGTTTTTT.

The rearrangement joins TRBV10-3 to TRBJ2-4, with D perhaps matching TRBD2 (6 bases). The CDR3 consists of 16 residues. CDR1 and CDR2 (germline): ENHRY, SYGVKD. V was clipped by 2 bases and J by 8 bases, with 19 bases between them. This CDR3 is CAISEGLQITEDIQYF. CDR3 nucleotides: TGTGCCATCAGTGAGGGACTACAGATTACGGAGGACATTCAGTACTTC.

CDR3 sequence: CASSIVANTEAFF. The DNA for the CDR3 is TGTGCCAGTAGTATCGTGGCGAACACTGAAGCTTTCTTT. The chain combines TRBV19 with TRBJ1-1; D ambiguous. Germline CDR1 reads LNHDA; CDR2 reads SQIVND (reference sequence). V was trimmed by 3 bases and J by 1 base, leaving 6 bases between them. This CDR3 region has 13 residues.

This chain links TRBV9 with TRBJ2-7; 12 bases are a match to TRBD1. The length of the CDR3 is 17 residues. The V and J ends lost 3 bases and 7 bases, in that order; junction bases with no gene match: 14. Germline V gene data show CDR1 as SGDLS and CDR2 as YYNGEE. CDR3 protein: CASSEQAGGQGAREQYF. DNA for the CDR3: TGTGCCAGCAGCGAACAGGCAGGGGGACAGGGGGCGCGGGAGCAGTACTTC.

The gene calls are TRBV12-3 or TRBV12-4 and TRBJ1-1, with a weak D call TRBD1 (5 bases). V lost 2 bases and J 10 bases, leaving 11 bases between the germline ends. This CDR3 is built from 12 residues. The CDR3 sequence: CASSLMRQGAFF. The CDR3 DNA reads TGTGCCAGCAGTTTAATGAGGCAGGGAGCTTTCTTT.

This clone came up once. The chain recombines TRBV4-3 with TRBJ1-3; no firm D call. V lost 5 bases, J lost 10 bases, and 21 bases lay in between. The germline CDR1 and CDR2 sequences are LGHNA and YSLEER. The CDR3 spans 15 residues. The CDR3 loop reads CASSGGTALSETIYF. CDR3 DNA sequence: TGCGCCAGCAGCGGTGGAACAGCCTTGAGTGAAACCATATATTTT.

This clone was counted only a few times. The V and J genes are TRBV7-2 and TRBJ2-5, with 15 bases that match TRBD2. The CDR3 length is 17 residues. Trimming took 5 bases from V and 0 from J; bases not matched to a gene: 4. Germline V gives CDR1 SGHTA, CDR2 FQGNSA. CDR3 residues: CASSHGLAGGYQETQYF. CDR3 nucleotide sequence: TGTGCCAGCAGCCACGGACTAGCGGGGGGGTACCAAGAGACCCAGTACTTC.

V usage is TRBV9 and J usage is TRBJ1-4; D perhaps matches TRBD1 (6 bases). From germline, CDR1 is SGDLS and CDR2 YYNGEE. Trimming stripped 0 bases from V and 4 bases from J, with 7 bases between. This CDR3 has 14 residues. This CDR3 is CASSVDRVNEKLFF. Written as DNA, the CDR3 is TGTGCCAGCAGCGTAGACAGGGTTAATGAAAAACTGTTTTTT. The full variable domain, with the rest looked up from reference TRBV9 and TRBJ1-4, is DSGVTQTPKHLITATGQRVTLRCSPRSGDLSVYWYQQSLDQGLQFLIQYYNGEERAKGNILERFSAQQFPDLHSELNLSSLELGDSALYFCASSVDRVNEKLFFGSGTQLSVL.